This T cell receptor beta chain is from a study of vaccination and CD4 T cells after COVID-19. Across the study: Nasal swab PCR detected SARS-CoV-2 in convalescent patients; 9 or 10 had mild disease, one severe. Study-wide results and limits: The median proportion of reactive clones detected only post-vaccination in convalescent patients was approximately 87%.

For this clonotype: No antigen is known for it.

With the Oncomine TCR Beta short-read assay, DNA from cultured CD4+ T cells was sequenced. TCRdb passed the PCR reads through MiXCR, listing each CDR3 protein once. Among approximately 11,000 distinct CDR3 sequences listed, approximately 62% were seen once. The treatment: approximately nine-day PBMC culture with coronavirus spike peptide pools or control peptides (ViraFEST assay). Once peptide pools had expanded antigen-specific T cells, ViraFEST sequenced TCRs. Germline V gene sequence: CDR1 SNHLY, CDR2 FYNNEI. J lost 6 bases, V lost 4 bases, and 9 bases had no gene match. The CDR3 has 16 amino acids.

The sequence derives from a human donor who had recovered from COVID-19. Sequences were obtained from CD4+ T cells from blood, cultured in vitro. V and J are TRBV2 and TRBJ2-2, with 9 bases identical to TRBD1. The CDR3 sequence is CASSVSRTGVSGELFF. CDR3 DNA: TGTGCCAGCAGTGTATCGAGGACAGGGGTCTCCGGGGAGCTGTTTTTT.